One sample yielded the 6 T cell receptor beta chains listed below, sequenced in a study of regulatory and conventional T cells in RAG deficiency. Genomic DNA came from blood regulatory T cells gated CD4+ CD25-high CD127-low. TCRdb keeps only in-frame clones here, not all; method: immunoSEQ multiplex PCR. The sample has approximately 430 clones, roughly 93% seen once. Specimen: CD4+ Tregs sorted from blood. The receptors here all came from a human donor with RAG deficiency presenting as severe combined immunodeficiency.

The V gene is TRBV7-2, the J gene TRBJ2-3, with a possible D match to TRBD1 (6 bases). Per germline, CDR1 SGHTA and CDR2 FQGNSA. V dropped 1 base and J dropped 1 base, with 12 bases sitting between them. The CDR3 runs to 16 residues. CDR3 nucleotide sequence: TGTGCCAGCAGCTTAGGGTGGTGGGGGCGCACAGATACGCAGTATTTT. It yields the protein CASSLGWWGRTDTQYF.

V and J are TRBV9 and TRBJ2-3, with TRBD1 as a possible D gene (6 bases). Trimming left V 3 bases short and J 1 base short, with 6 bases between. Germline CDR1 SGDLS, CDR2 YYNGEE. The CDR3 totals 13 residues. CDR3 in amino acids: CASSAGGTDTQYF. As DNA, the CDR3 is TGTGCCAGCAGCGCAGGGGGCACAGATACGCAGTATTTT.

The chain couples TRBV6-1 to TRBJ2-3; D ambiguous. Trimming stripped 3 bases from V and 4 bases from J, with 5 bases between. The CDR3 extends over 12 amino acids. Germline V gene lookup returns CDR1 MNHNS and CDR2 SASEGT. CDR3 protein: CASSDSPDTQYF. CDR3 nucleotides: TGTGCCAGCAGTGACAGTCCAGATACGCAGTATTTT.

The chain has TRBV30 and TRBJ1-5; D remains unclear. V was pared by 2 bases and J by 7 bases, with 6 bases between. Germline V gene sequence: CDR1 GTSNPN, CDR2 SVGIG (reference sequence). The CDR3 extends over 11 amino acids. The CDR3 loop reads CAWSTGQPQHF. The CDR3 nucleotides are TGTGCCTGGAGTACGGGGCAGCCCCAGCATTTT. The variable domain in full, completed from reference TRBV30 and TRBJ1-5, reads SQTIHQWPATLVQPVGSPLSLECTVEGTSNPNLYWYRQAAGRGLQLLFYSVGIGQISSEVPQNLSASRPQDRQFILSSKKLLLSDSGFYLCAWSTGQPQHFGDGTRLSIL.

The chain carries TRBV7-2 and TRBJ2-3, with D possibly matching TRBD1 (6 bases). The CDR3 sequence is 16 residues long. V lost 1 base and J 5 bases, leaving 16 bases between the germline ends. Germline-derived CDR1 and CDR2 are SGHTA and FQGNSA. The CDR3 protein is CASSLGGQGNGDTQYF. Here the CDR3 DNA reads TGTGCCAGCAGCTTAGGAGGTCAGGGGAACGGAGATACGCAGTATTTT.

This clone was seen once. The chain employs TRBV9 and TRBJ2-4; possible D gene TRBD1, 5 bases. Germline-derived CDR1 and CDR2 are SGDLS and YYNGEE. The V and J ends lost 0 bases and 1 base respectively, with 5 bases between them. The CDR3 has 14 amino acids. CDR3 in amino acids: CASSVDRAKNIQYF. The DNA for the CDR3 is TGTGCCAGCAGCGTAGACAGGGCCAAAAACATTCAGTACTTC.